The 9 T cell receptor beta chains in this list originate from one sample, sequenced in a study of T cell responses to AZD1222 COVID-19 vaccine. TCRdb's copy holds only in-frame clones and misses some; the assay was immunoSEQ multiplex PCR. In the table there are some 130,000 clones, about 90% of which are singletons. The sample here was peripheral blood, taken on day 0 of AZD1222 vaccination. All receptors derive from an adult in good health.

This chain uses TRBV12-3 or TRBV12-4 with TRBJ1-5; weak D call: TRBD1 (6 bases). This CDR3 is built from 13 residues. V lost 6 bases to trimming and J lost 8 bases, with 14 bases between them. CDR3 bases: TGTGCCAGCAGCCTCGGGGGCACGGAGCCCCAGCATTTT. This translates into CASSLGGTEPQHF.

The chain is built from TRBV6-5 and TRBJ2-3; no clear D. The V gene lost 4 bases and the J gene lost 5 bases, with 16 bases spanning the gap. This CDR3 is built from 15 residues. Germline lookup yields CDR1 MNHEY and CDR2 SVGAGI. The CDR3 nucleotides read TGTGCCAGCAGTTTTGAGGCCCGAGCTGGAGATACGCAGTATTTT. It encodes CASSFEARAGDTQYF.

The chain links TRBV9 to TRBJ2-1; 13 bases agree with TRBD2. CDR3 length equals 13 residues. Germline V CDR1 and CDR2: SGDLS, YYNGEE. V trimming: 3 bases; J trimming: 9 bases; junction bases outside the gene matches: 0. CDR3 nucleotides: TGTGCCAGCAGCGGGACTAGCGGGAGTGAGCAGTTCTTC. It specifies CASSGTSGSEQFF.

The chain links TRBV5-1 to TRBJ2-7; a possible D gene is TRBD1 (6 bases). This CDR3 is 14 amino acids long. V was cut by 0 bases and J by 7 bases, with 14 bases left in between. Per the germline V gene, CDR1 is SGHRS and CDR2 is YFSETQ. The CDR3 here is CASSLDQGRLEQYF. The CDR3 DNA sequence: TGCGCCAGCAGCTTGGATCAGGGGCGCCTAGAGCAGTACTTC.

This chain links TRBV10-2 with TRBJ2-1; 8 bases are a match to TRBD2. The trim removed 6 bases at V and 7 bases at J, leaving 11 bases unmatched. Germline assignment: CDR1 WSHSY and CDR2 SAAADI. The CDR3 contains 15 residues. Here the CDR3 DNA reads TGCGCCAGCAGGGCCCGAGCGGGGGCTTGGAATGAGCAGTTCTTC. As protein: CASRARAGAWNEQFF.

This chain uses TRBV5-1 with TRBJ2-7; 8 positions match TRBD2. CDR3 length equals 14 residues. With V trimmed by 0 bases and J by 4 bases, 3 bases remained unmatched. Germline V gene sequence: CDR1 SGHRS, CDR2 YFSETQ. The CDR3 DNA reads as TGCGCCAGCAGCTTGGAGGGACTAGTTTACGAGCAGTACTTC. It encodes CASSLEGLVYEQYF.

This chain links TRBV6-4 with TRBJ2-1; no firm D call. Germline V CDR1 and CDR2: MRHNA, SNTAGT. The CDR3 runs 13 residues. The ends were cut back, 2 bases at V and 10 bases at J, with 12 bases in the middle. Here the CDR3 reads CASSDAIYGEQFF. CDR3 DNA sequence: TGTGCCAGCAGTGACGCGATCTACGGGGAGCAGTTCTTC.

This sequence joins TRBV5-1 and TRBJ1-2, with D possibly matching TRBD1 (5 bases). Germline V gene lookup returns CDR1 SGHRS and CDR2 YFSETQ. Trimming took off 3 bases at V and 7 bases at J, with 13 bases between the two ends. This CDR3 is built from 13 residues. The CDR3: CASSSTPGFGYTF. CDR3 DNA: TGCGCCAGCAGCTCGACACCAGGGTTTGGCTACACCTTC.

The chain uses TRBV10-1 and TRBJ2-7; D might be TRBD1 (7 bases). V lost 7 bases, J lost 3 bases, and 13 bases lay in between. Per the germline V gene, CDR1 is WNHNN and CDR2 is SYGVQD (reference sequence). The CDR3 is made up of 13 amino acids. This CDR3 is CASTAGGGYEQYF. CDR3 nucleotide sequence: TGCGCCAGCACTGCAGGGGGAGGCTACGAGCAGTACTTC.